This TCR beta chain emerged from a study of regulatory T cells in long-lasting Graves disease. V lost 4 bases to trimming and J lost 7 bases, with 17 bases between them. The germline V gene has CDR1 SEHNR and CDR2 FQNEAQ (reference sequence). The CDR3 sequence is 15 residues long. Libraries of TCR beta came from iRepertoire HTBI primers plus Arm-PCR of CDR3 regions. One entry per CDR3 protein, called by TCRdb with MiXCR from the multiplex PCR reads. Of around 500,000 distinct CDR3 sequences in the sample, about 11% were seen once. Noted time point: newly diagnosed GD, antithyroid drugs for less than 3 months. PBMC-derived RNA was used for the TCR library. These data were also filed under a second study, of T cells in Graves' hyperthyroidism and ophthalmopathy.

The sequence came from a woman in her 30s with Graves disease. This rearrangement joins TRBV7-9 to TRBJ1-3, with TRBD1 as a possible D gene (5 bases). The starting material was peripheral blood mononuclear cells (PBMCs), obtained at new diagnosis, from a patient treated with antithyroid drugs. CDR3 sequence (DNA): TGTGCCAGCAGCTCAACAGGCGGGCCACGGAACACCATATATTTT. This encodes CASSSTGGPRNTIYF.